The 18 T cell receptor beta chains reported below all come from one sample, sequenced in a study of somatic mutations in cytotoxic T cells in rheumatoid arthritis. TCRdb's copy holds only in-frame clones and misses some; the assay was immunoSEQ multiplex PCR. The data contain roughly 16,000 clones, approximately 80% of them seen just once; the ten biggest clones take up over 9.5%. The sample consisted of CD8+ T cells sorted from blood. The source of these receptors is an adult with rheumatoid arthritis.

The count of this clone is one. The rearrangement uses TRBV7-9 and TRBJ2-2; TRBD1 matches at 10 bases. Germline loops: CDR1 SEHNR, CDR2 FQNEAQ (reference sequence). V shed 0 bases and J 4 bases; nucleotides not matched to a gene: 2. The CDR3 contains 16 residues. The CDR3 DNA is TGTGCCAGCAGCTTAGCTGGACAGGGGGGCACCGGGGAGCTGTTTTTT. Protein sequence: CASSLAGQGGTGELFF. The whole variable domain, remainder taken from reference TRBV7-9 and TRBJ2-2, is DTGVSQNPRHKITKRGQNVTFRCDPISEHNRLYWYRQTLGQGPEFLTYFQNEAQLEKSRLLSDRFSAERPKGSFSTLEIQRTEQGDSAMYLCASSLAGQGGTGELFFGEGSRLTVL.

The rearrangement joins TRBV4-1 to TRBJ2-3; 9 bases fit TRBD1. The V gene's germline CDR1 is MGHRA and CDR2 YSYEKL. The CDR3 is made up of 15 amino acids. With 0 bases clipped from V and 13 bases from J, the junction kept 11 bases outside the gene matches. The CDR3 is CASSQDVKRTGAKYF. The CDR3, as DNA: TGCGCCAGCAGCCAAGATGTTAAGCGGACAGGGGCAAAGTATTTT.

The chain links TRBV13 to TRBJ2-3, with unresolved D. Deletions cut 3 bases from V and 4 bases from J, with 11 bases between. This CDR3 contains 14 residues. From germline, CDR1 is PRHDT and CDR2 FYEKMQ (reference sequence). CDR3 region: CASSFGLGADTQYF. In nucleotides, the CDR3 is TGTGCCAGCAGCTTTGGTCTTGGGGCAGATACGCAGTATTTT.

The chain uses TRBV14 and TRBJ2-1; TRBD2 might be the D (5 bases). In germline, CDR1 is SGHDN, CDR2 FVKESK. This CDR3 region has 16 residues. V was pared by 6 bases and J by 1 base, with 16 bases between. CDR3 region: CASSPPSPSSYNEQFF. The CDR3 nucleotides are TGTGCCAGCAGTCCTCCTAGCCCGTCATCCTACAATGAGCAGTTCTTC.

This sequence joins TRBV6-6 and TRBJ1-5, with a weak D call TRBD1 (6 bases). The CDR3 has 15 amino acids. The V gene's germline CDR1 is MNHNY and CDR2 SVGAGI (reference sequence). Trimming cost V 6 bases and J 0 bases, with 12 bases left between them. DNA of the CDR3: TGTGCCAGCAGCCCCGGGGGACATAGCAATCAGCCCCAGCATTTT. Protein: CASSPGGHSNQPQHF.

This sequence joins TRBV28 and TRBJ1-5; D is unclear. The CDR3 consists of 14 residues. The V end lost 7 bases, the J end lost 3 bases, and 13 bases lay between the germline ends. Germline loops: CDR1 MDHEN, CDR2 SYDVKM. The CDR3 sequence is CASIHRAPNQPQHF. The CDR3 region has the DNA TGTGCCAGCATCCACCGGGCCCCCAATCAGCCCCAGCATTTT.

The table lists this clone with a count of one. The V call is TRBV6-1, the J call TRBJ1-2, with D perhaps matching TRBD1 (5 bases). Germline assignment: CDR1 MNHNS and CDR2 SASEGT. V was cut by 5 bases and J by 8 bases, with 18 bases left in between. The CDR3 spans 14 residues. In DNA form, the CDR3 reads TGTGCCAGCAGTCTGGGACTCCTAGAGTGGGGCTACACCTTC. This sequence encodes CASSLGLLEWGYTF.

This clone is categorized as medium-sized. CDR3 DNA: TGTGCCACTGTACAGGGTTTGAACACTGAAGCTTTCTTT. Its translation: CATVQGLNTEAFF. The chain is built from TRBV7-9 and TRBJ1-1; possible D gene TRBD1, 6 bases. Per germline, CDR1 SEHNR and CDR2 FQNEAQ (reference sequence). The CDR3 has 13 residues. Trimming pared 10 bases from V and 0 bases from J, leaving 12 bases between. Based on the CDR3 plus reference TRBV7-9 and TRBJ1-1, the full variable domain is DTGVSQNPRHKITKRGQNVTFRCDPISEHNRLYWYRQTLGQGPEFLTYFQNEAQLEKSRLLSDRFSAERPKGSFSTLEIQRTEQGDSAMYLCATVQGLNTEAFFGQGTRLTVV.

The chain carries TRBV30 and TRBJ2-4, with 11 bases lining up with TRBD1. Per the germline V gene, CDR1 is GTSNPN and CDR2 is SVGIG (reference sequence). The CDR3 totals 15 residues. V lost 2 bases, J lost 3 bases, and 3 bases stayed unmatched. The CDR3 region has the DNA TGTGCCTGGAGTATGGGACAGGGGGTCAAAAACATTCAGTACTTC. It yields the protein CAWSMGQGVKNIQYF.

The chain employs TRBV27 and TRBJ1-2, with no clear D. The V gene's germline CDR1 is MNHEY and CDR2 SMNVEV (reference sequence). V was shortened by 3 bases and J by 6 bases, with 11 bases between the two germline ends. The CDR3 spans 13 residues. The CDR3 reads CASSFGSGNGYTF. CDR3 sequence (DNA): TGTGCCAGCAGTTTCGGTTCTGGGAATGGCTACACCTTC.

The gene calls are TRBV7-8 and TRBJ2-5; D might be TRBD1 (6 bases). The V and J ends lost 3 bases and 5 bases respectively, with 10 bases between them. In germline, CDR1 is SGHVS, CDR2 FQNEAQ. CDR3 length: 13 amino acids. The CDR3 bases are TGTGCCAGCAGCTTCTACCAGGGGGAGACCCAGTACTTC. Protein product: CASSFYQGETQYF.

This clone was found a few times. The rearrangement uses TRBV6-4 and TRBJ2-3; the D is unclear. Germline CDR1 reads MRHNA; CDR2 reads SNTAGT. The CDR3 covers 14 residues. V gave up 7 bases and J gave up 0 bases, with 11 bases separating them. The CDR3: CASKAAASTDTQYF. Written as DNA, the CDR3 is TGTGCCAGCAAGGCAGCCGCTAGCACAGATACGCAGTATTTT.

The chain is built from TRBV10-1 and TRBJ1-1; maybe TRBD1 (6 bases). V dropped 3 bases and J dropped 5 bases, with 13 bases sitting between them. The V gene's germline CDR1 is WNHNN and CDR2 SYGVQD (reference sequence). There are 14 residues in the CDR3. This CDR3 is CASSDGQRGTEAFF. The CDR3 bases are TGCGCCAGCAGTGACGGACAGCGGGGAACTGAAGCTTTCTTT.

The CDR3 spells CASSIQGNYGYTF. CDR3 DNA sequence: TGTGCCAGCAGCATACAGGGGAACTATGGCTACACCTTC. The J gene is TRBJ1-2, the V gene TRBV28; 7 positions match TRBD1. CDR3 length equals 13 residues. The V and J ends lost 6 bases and 2 bases, in that order; junction bases with no gene match: 3. Per the germline V gene, CDR1 is MDHEN and CDR2 is SYDVKM.

This chain links TRBV10-1 with TRBJ2-1, with 12 nucleotides matching TRBD1. V trimming: 1 base; J trimming: 9 bases; junction bases outside the gene matches: 4. The CDR3 contains 15 residues. Looked up from germline, CDR1 is WNHNN and CDR2 is SYGVQD (reference sequence). The CDR3: CASSELPGQGAEQFF. CDR3 coding DNA: TGCGCCAGCAGTGAGTTACCGGGACAGGGGGCTGAGCAGTTCTTC.

The V call is TRBV7-2, the J call TRBJ2-1, with 10 bases that match TRBD1. J gave up 8 bases and V 5 bases, and 12 bases lay outside the gene matches. CDR3 length: 16 amino acids. Germline CDR1 SGHTA, CDR2 FQGNSA. CDR3: CASSATRQGAGDEQFF. The CDR3 DNA is TGTGCCAGCAGCGCAACCAGACAGGGGGCTGGAGATGAGCAGTTCTTC.

This clone came up a few times. The chain is built from TRBV27 and TRBJ1-5; D not certain. Germline CDR1 MNHEY, CDR2 SMNVEV (reference sequence). Trimming stripped 7 bases from V and 6 bases from J, with 19 bases between. The CDR3 is 15 amino acids. Here the CDR3 DNA reads TGTGCCAGCATGTTAGCGGGTTCTGGAGCTCAGCCCCAGCATTTT. Its translation is CASMLAGSGAQPQHF.

The chain carries TRBV5-1 and TRBJ2-5, with 7 bases that match TRBD2. Trimming at V came to 5 bases and at J to 0 bases, leaving 7 bases not matched to a gene. There are 15 residues in the CDR3. The germline V gene has CDR1 SGHRS and CDR2 YFSETQ. The CDR3 is CASSTGGGYQETQYF. In DNA form, the CDR3 reads TGCGCCAGCAGTACGGGCGGGGGTTACCAAGAGACCCAGTACTTC.